Presented here are 18 T cell receptor beta chains from one specimen sequenced in a study of T cells expressing NK-cell markers. TCRdb reworked the 5' RACE reads into one entry per CDR3 protein, no DNA. This sample's table reports 500,000 to 700,000 distinct CDR3 sequences. The specimen was blood T cells: a sorted CD56 or NKG2C T cell subset, CD4+ or CD8+ T cells, or bulk PBMC T cells (not recorded which). The source of these receptors is a man between 18 and 35 years old in good health.

The V and J genes are TRBV7-2 and TRBJ2-1; TCRdb reports TRBD2, a call that lacks DNA to check it against. The CDR3 sequence is 19 residues long. Germline V gene data show CDR1 as SGHTA and CDR2 as FQGNSA. CDR3: CASSLIGGASGSSYNEQFF.

This chain connects TRBV7-9 to TRBJ1-5. Per germline, CDR1 SEHNR and CDR2 FQNEAQ (reference sequence). The CDR3 has 17 residues. This CDR3 reads CASSPGGQLSDNQPQHF. Supplemented by reference TRBV7-9 and TRBJ1-5, the full variable domain reads DTGVSQNPRHKITKRGQNVTFRCDPISEHNRLYWYRQTLGQGPEFLTYFQNEAQLEKSRLLSDRFSAERPKGSFSTLEIQRTEQGDSAMYLCASSPGGQLSDNQPQHFGDGTRLSIL.

This chain uses TRBV7-9 with TRBJ2-6; TCRdb picks TRBD2, but there is no DNA to check that call. CDR1 is SEHNR, CDR2 FQNEAQ, per germline (reference sequence). The CDR3 runs to 13 residues. The CDR3 reads CAMGGSGANVLTF.

J is TRBJ2-5 and V is TRBV25-1; TCRdb's D call, TRBD1, is unchecked because there is no DNA. The CDR3 has 13 amino acids. CDR1 and CDR2 from the germline V gene are MGHDK and SYGVNS. CDR3 residues: CASAKGAVETQYF.

The chain's CDR3 is CASSLGWSGRAAKNIQYF. This chain joins TRBV7-2 and TRBJ2-4; TCRdb selects TRBD2, and the lack of DNA leaves this call unchecked. This CDR3 has 18 residues. CDR1 and CDR2 (germline): SGHTA, FQGNSA.

The rearrangement links TRBV12-3 or TRBV12-4 to TRBJ2-1; TCRdb names TRBD1, which stays unverified in the absence of DNA. The CDR3 is 15 amino acids. The CDR3 spells CASSLGTGDLSLQFF.

V usage is TRBV20-1 and J usage is TRBJ2-3; TCRdb selects TRBD1, and the lack of DNA leaves this call unchecked. The CDR3 is 17 residues long. Germline V lookup: CDR1 DFQATT, CDR2 SNEGSKA (reference sequence). The CDR3 spells CSAEDRGRIRRTDTQYF.

The CDR3 reads CSVEGRTGSWWGYTF. V and J are TRBV29-1 and TRBJ1-2; without DNA, the TCRdb call of TRBD1 cannot be checked. CDR1 and CDR2 from the germline V gene are SQVTM and ANQGSEA. The CDR3 runs to 15 residues. The full variable domain, rest sourced from reference TRBV29-1 and TRBJ1-2, is SAVISQKPSRDICQRGTSLTIQCQVDSQVTMMFWYRQQPGQSLTLIATANQGSEATYESGFVIDKFPISRPNLTFSTLTVSNMSPEDSSIYLCSVEGRTGSWWGYTFGSGTRLTVV.

This sequence joins TRBV7-2 and TRBJ1-3; TCRdb's D gene call, TRBD1, goes unchecked for lack of DNA. Germline CDR1 and CDR2: SGHTA and FQGNSA. This CDR3 is built from 16 residues. The CDR3 protein is CASSLVLRGLGNTIYF.

This chain uses TRBV4-2 with TRBJ1-5; the TCRdb D gene call, TRBD1, has no DNA to confirm it. In germline, CDR1 is LGHNA, CDR2 YNFKEQ. The CDR3 is made up of 14 amino acids. The CDR3: CASSQGTGSQPQHF.

The chain recombines TRBV7-9 with TRBJ2-1; TCRdb proposes TRBD2, but this gene call is untestable without DNA. Germline CDR1 is SEHNR and CDR2 is FQNEAQ (reference sequence). There are 19 residues in the CDR3. CDR3 in amino acids: CASSLLGAKSGRVYNEQFF.

The chain links TRBV20-1 to TRBJ2-5; without DNA, the TCRdb call of TRBD1 cannot be checked. The V gene's germline CDR1 is DFQATT and CDR2 SNEGSKA (reference sequence). The CDR3 covers 14 residues. The CDR3 loop reads CSAFDRRSQETQYF.

The V gene is TRBV7-9, the J gene TRBJ2-1. CDR1 SEHNR and CDR2 FQNEAQ come from the germline V gene (reference sequence). The CDR3 is 15 residues long. CDR3 residues: CASSLGIPTYNEQFF. Filled out from reference TRBV7-9 and TRBJ2-1, the complete variable domain reads DTGVSQNPRHKITKRGQNVTFRCDPISEHNRLYWYRQTLGQGPEFLTYFQNEAQLEKSRLLSDRFSAERPKGSFSTLEIQRTEQGDSAMYLCASSLGIPTYNEQFFGPGTRLTVL.

The J gene is TRBJ2-5, the V gene TRBV12-3 or TRBV12-4; TCRdb names TRBD2, which stays unverified in the absence of DNA. The CDR3 consists of 11 residues. The CDR3 here is CASSVTSLQYF.

The rearrangement links TRBV5-4 to TRBJ2-3; TCRdb reports TRBD2, a call that lacks DNA to check it against. Germline V gene data show CDR1 as SGHNT and CDR2 as YYREEE (reference sequence). CDR3 length equals 16 residues. CDR3 in amino acids: CASSTHREGRTDTQYF.

The chain joins TRBV27 to TRBJ2-4. Germline CDR1 reads MNHEY; CDR2 reads SMNVEV (reference sequence). This CDR3 contains 16 residues. CDR3 sequence: CASSLYSILAKNIQYF.

V usage is TRBV10-3 and J usage is TRBJ1-1; the D call from TCRdb, TRBD1, cannot be confirmed without DNA. The CDR3 has 14 residues. Germline-derived CDR1 and CDR2 are ENHRY and SYGVKD. CDR3 amino acids: CATLPRAPSTEAFF.

The rearrangement joins TRBV5-6 to TRBJ1-2; TCRdb proposes TRBD1, but this gene call is untestable without DNA. Germline lookup yields CDR1 SGHDT and CDR2 YYEEEE. The CDR3 has 17 amino acids. The chain's CDR3 is CASSWGPGTAANYGYTF.